These 3 T cell receptor beta chains originate from one sample sequenced in a study of blood T cells in healthy people across ages. Combining a sample-barcoded 5' primer with a J-beta primer mix, a second PCR ran for 7 to 11 cycles. TCRdb re-called the 5' RACE reads with MiXCR, one entry per CDR3 protein. This sample has roughly 830,000 distinct CDR3 sequences, with around two thirds found just once. Sequencing was performed on blood. Every receptor here comes from a man aged 25-45 years in good health.

CDR3 nucleotides: TGCGCCAGCAGCCGGGGACAGGTCGGTGAGCAGTTCTTC. Residues: CASSRGQVGEQFF. The rearrangement links TRBV5-1 to TRBJ2-1, with 8 bases identical to TRBD1. Germline CDR1 is SGHRS and CDR2 is YFSETQ. CDR3 length: 13 residues. J lost 9 bases, V lost 4 bases, and 6 bases had no gene match.

There are a few counts of this clonotype. The chain joins TRBV29-1 to TRBJ2-1; 7 nucleotides agree with TRBD1. After removal of 5 bases from V and 9 bases from J, the junction contained 4 bases not matched to a gene. The CDR3 is made up of 11 amino acids. Germline V CDR1 and CDR2: SQVTM, ANQGSEA. In DNA form, the CDR3 reads TGCAGCGTTCGACAGGGAAGTGAGCAGTTCTTC. This encodes CSVRQGSEQFF.

About this clonotype: An end of the junction does not agree with germline; a read error may underlie this. This sequence joins TRBV29-1 and TRBJ2-7; D is unresolved. This CDR3 is 13 amino acids long. The germline V gene has CDR1 SQVTM and CDR2 ANQGSEA. CDR3 loop: CSVEVGRPYGQYF. CDR3 bases: TGCAGCGTTGAGGTTGGACGGCCGTACGGGCAGTACTTC.